A single sample gave rise to the 8 T cell receptor beta chains below, sequenced in a study of shared clonotypes between healthy human individuals. Method: immunoSEQ multiplex PCR; TCRdb's copy keeps in-frame clones and lacks some. This sample carries roughly 550,000 clones, around 95% of them seen once, and the ten largest clones take about 0.11%. Naive CD8 cells were CD45RO-negative, positively selected for CCR7, excluding terminally differentiated effector memory CD45RA+ cells. Material for sequencing was naive CD8+ T cells sorted from blood. The receptors here all came from a woman aged 25 to 39 in good health.

This chain joins TRBV9 and TRBJ2-1; D call uncertain. Trimming removed 1 base at V and 4 bases at J, with 12 bases between. CDR1 SGDLS and CDR2 YYNGEE come from the germline V gene. This CDR3 spans 15 amino acids. CDR3 in DNA: TGTGCCAGCAGCGTATCCAACTTGGGGTACAATGAGCAGTTCTTC. It translates to CASSVSNLGYNEQFF.

This clone was counted a single time. The chain links TRBV27 to TRBJ2-1; D might be TRBD1 or TRBD2, each matching 5 bases. Per the germline V gene, CDR1 is MNHEY and CDR2 is SMNVEV (reference sequence). V gave up 3 bases and J gave up 0 bases, with 9 bases separating them. There are 15 residues in the CDR3. CDR3 in amino acids: CASSFSGGSYNEQFF. DNA of the CDR3: TGTGCCAGCAGTTTTAGTGGGGGCTCCTACAATGAGCAGTTCTTC.

The chain carries TRBV7-8 and TRBJ2-7; D perhaps matches TRBD1 (5 bases). The germline V gene encodes CDR1 SGHVS and CDR2 FQNEAQ. V shed 8 bases and J shed 0 bases, with 14 bases lying between them. CDR3 size: 14 residues. CDR3 residues: CASGQGGYSYEQYF. DNA of the CDR3: TGTGCCAGCGGCCAGGGCGGTTACTCCTACGAGCAGTACTTC.

The genes are TRBV28 and TRBJ1-2; 11 bases fit TRBD1. Trimming cost V 7 bases and J 0 bases; bases outside gene matches: 13. The CDR3 has 18 amino acids. The V gene's germline CDR1 is MDHEN and CDR2 SYDVKM. The CDR3 DNA reads TGTGCCAGCACCACCGGGACAGGGGGTCAGTTAGCTAACTATGGCTACACCTTC. Its translation is CASTTGTGGQLANYGYTF.

The V call is TRBV28, the J call TRBJ1-4; D is unclear. This CDR3 region has 15 residues. With 3 bases removed from V and 0 bases from J, the gap between germline ends came to 8 bases. Germline V gene data show CDR1 as MDHEN and CDR2 as SYDVKM. Here the CDR3 DNA reads TGTGCCAGCAGTTTGGTGCGGGCAACTAATGAAAAACTGTTTTTT. Translated: CASSLVRATNEKLFF.

The V and J genes are TRBV7-8 and TRBJ1-1; D is unclear. This CDR3 is 15 amino acids long. V shed 1 base and J shed 0 bases, with 9 bases lying between them. Germline loops: CDR1 SGHVS, CDR2 FQNEAQ. The CDR3 loop reads CASSLGLGMNTEAFF. The CDR3 DNA sequence: TGTGCCAGCAGCTTAGGTCTGGGGATGAACACTGAAGCTTTCTTT.

The gene calls are TRBV5-1 and TRBJ2-4, with D perhaps TRBD2 (5 bases). Germline loops: CDR1 SGHRS, CDR2 YFSETQ. V was pared by 3 bases and J by 1 base, with 20 bases between. CDR3 length: 18 residues. CDR3 sequence (DNA): TGCGCCAGCAGCTCTCTCCCCCAGAGGGCCGGGGCCAAAAACATTCAGTACTTC. Its protein is CASSSLPQRAGAKNIQYF.

The V and J genes are TRBV19 and TRBJ2-7, with TRBD1 as a possible D gene (5 bases). V lost 5 bases and J lost 6, with 14 bases in between. CDR1 is LNHDA and CDR2 is SQIVND in the germline V gene (reference sequence). The CDR3 is made up of 13 amino acids. CDR3 sequence reads: CASSPQGSGEQYF. The DNA of the CDR3 is TGTGCCAGTAGTCCCCAGGGTTCGGGCGAGCAGTACTTC.